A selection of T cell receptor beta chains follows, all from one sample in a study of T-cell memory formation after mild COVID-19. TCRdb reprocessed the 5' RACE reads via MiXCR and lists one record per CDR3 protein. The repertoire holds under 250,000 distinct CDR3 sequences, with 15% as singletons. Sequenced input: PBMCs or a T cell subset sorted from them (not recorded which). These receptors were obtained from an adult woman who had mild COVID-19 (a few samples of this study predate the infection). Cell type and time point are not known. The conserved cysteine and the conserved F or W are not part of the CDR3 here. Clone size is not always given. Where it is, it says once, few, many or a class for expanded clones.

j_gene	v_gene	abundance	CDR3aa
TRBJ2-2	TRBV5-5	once	ASSLAPRTGRDTGELF
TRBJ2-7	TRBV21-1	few	ASSRCDRDSYEQY
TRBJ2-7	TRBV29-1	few	SVLTGGSSYEQY
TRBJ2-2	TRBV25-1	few	ASSDARNYYTGELF
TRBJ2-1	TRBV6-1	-	ATTELAGARQF
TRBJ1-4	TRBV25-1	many	ASSELSGGLPLLF
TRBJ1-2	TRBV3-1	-	ASSLRGTGRSYGYT
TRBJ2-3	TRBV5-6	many	ASSSGTRTDTQY
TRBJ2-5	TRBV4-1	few	ASSQDRPRPPY
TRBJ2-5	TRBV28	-	ASKFNHQETQY
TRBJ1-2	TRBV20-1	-	SARDWEGPYGYT
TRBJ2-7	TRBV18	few	ASSPGGFPYEQY
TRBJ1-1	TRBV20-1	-	SARTGHGNTEAF
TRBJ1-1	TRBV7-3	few	ASSPERETEAF
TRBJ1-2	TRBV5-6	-	ASSPDRGRLGYT
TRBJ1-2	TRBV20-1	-	SARDLSGPDYGYT